This TCR beta chain stems from a study of T cell responses to AZD1222 COVID-19 vaccine. This CDR3 is 12 amino acids long. The germline V and J ends were trimmed by 10 bases and 2 bases, with 10 bases remaining between them. Per the germline V gene, CDR1 is ENHRY and CDR2 is SYGVKD. The table came from immunoSEQ multiplex PCR; TCRdb's copy has only in-frame clones and leaves some out. The sample has 57,000 or so clones, around 85% seen once. This TCR came from an adult in good health. Sample: peripheral blood, taken on day 0 of MenACWY control vaccination. The rearrangement links TRBV10-3 to TRBJ2-3; TRBD2 is a possible D gene (6 bases). In nucleotides, the CDR3 is TGTGCCAGCTCTAGCGTCACAGATACGCAGTATTTT. It translates to CASSSVTDTQYF.